This T cell receptor beta chain was recovered during a study of prognosis after radiotherapy for stage I lung cancer. Study background: Histologically, the tumors comprised squamous cell carcinoma in more than 5 patients and adenocarcinoma in about a dozen. In several patients, distant metastases developed after radiotherapy (median roughly 7 months), whereas roughly 15 patients showed no significant progression.

Note on this clonotype: Its specificity is not known.

Genomic DNA served as the source from which two-round multiplex PCR generated TCR beta CDR3 amplicons. Primers specific to each TRBV and TRBJ gene were used in first-round PCR. TCRdb recomputed calls from the multiplex PCR reads with MiXCR, one row per CDR3 protein. The profile shows roughly 20,000 distinct CDR3 sequences, 55% of them singletons. This CDR3 has 17 amino acids. The V gene's germline CDR1 is DFQATT and CDR2 SNEGSKA (reference sequence). Germline trimming cut 3 bases from V and 3 bases from J; bases unmatched to any gene: 15. Whole-study findings and limits: Patients without metastases reportedly showed TRBV and TRBJ gene usage unlike that of patients with metastases.

Sequenced here: PBMCs, sampled before or after stereotactic body radiation therapy (not recorded which). The sequence was collected from a donor over 45 with non-small cell lung cancer. The chain combines TRBV20-1 with TRBJ2-7, with 9 nucleotides matching TRBD2. CDR3 region: CSASGTSWSGGNYEQYF. In nucleotides, the CDR3 is TGCAGTGCTAGTGGGACTAGCTGGAGCGGCGGTAACTACGAGCAGTACTTC.